One and the same sample provided the 20 T cell receptor beta chains below, sequenced in a study of T cell changes during pregnancy in multiple sclerosis. TCRdb keeps only in-frame clones here, not all; method: immunoSEQ multiplex PCR. The top ten clones hold approximately 1.7% of a sample with tens of thousands of clones, about nine tenths of them seen once. Sequenced material: peripheral blood, taken after pregnancy. The receptor set was obtained from a female donor in good health, enrolled as a control in a pregnancy study.

This chain connects TRBV5-4 to TRBJ2-1; 10 bases are shared with TRBD2. Germline CDR1 SGHNT, CDR2 YYREEE (reference sequence). V lost 5 bases and J lost 8; bases outside the gene matches: 7. This CDR3 is 14 amino acids long. CDR3 sequence reads: CASSRGLAFDEQFF. CDR3 sequence (DNA): TGTGCCAGCAGTCGGGGACTAGCGTTTGATGAGCAGTTCTTC.

The chain recombines TRBV7-2 with TRBJ2-7; 8 positions agree with TRBD2. CDR1 SGHTA and CDR2 FQGNSA come from the germline V gene. CDR3 size: 15 residues. The V segment lost 5 bases and the J segment 3 bases; nucleotides outside the gene matches: 9. CDR3 residues: CASSVSRGGSYEQYF. CDR3 DNA sequence: TGTGCCAGCAGCGTCAGTCGCGGGGGGAGCTACGAGCAGTACTTC.

The count of this clone is one. This CDR3 reads CASSRGQGTSYEQYF. In nucleotides, the CDR3 is TGTGCCAGCAGCCGGGGACAGGGCACATCCTACGAGCAGTACTTC. The V gene is TRBV7-2, the J gene TRBJ2-7, with 9 nucleotides matching TRBD1. Germline loops: CDR1 SGHTA, CDR2 FQGNSA. CDR3 size: 15 residues. The V gene end was trimmed by 5 bases and the J gene end by 1 base; junction bases not matched to a gene: 6.

This chain joins TRBV6-5 and TRBJ1-4; the match to TRBD1 covers 7 bases. Germline loops: CDR1 MNHEY, CDR2 SVGAGI. The CDR3 is 13 residues long. V lost 8 bases to trimming and J lost 7 bases; unmatched junction nucleotides: 7. The CDR3 DNA sequence: TGTGCCAGCGGGTGGACAGGCGGTGAAAAACTGTTTTTT. Its translation: CASGWTGGEKLFF.

V gene TRBV27 combines with J gene TRBJ2-7; 8 nucleotides agree with TRBD2. The V gene end was trimmed by 6 bases and the J gene end by 4 bases; junction bases not matched to a gene: 8. CDR3 length equals 14 residues. Germline assignment: CDR1 MNHEY and CDR2 SMNVEV (reference sequence). CDR3 loop: CASRAGGVSYEQYF. The CDR3 coding sequence is TGTGCCAGCAGGGCGGGGGGCGTGAGTTACGAGCAGTACTTC.

The chain links TRBV28 to TRBJ2-5; D might be TRBD1 (5 bases). The CDR3 loop spans 18 amino acids. Trimming took 5 bases from V and 1 from J, leaving 23 bases between them. The germline gives CDR1 MDHEN, CDR2 SYDVKM. The DNA for the CDR3 is TGTGCCAGCAGTCCCATTATCCCCCAGACAGACCCCCAAGAGACCCAGTACTTC. This translates into CASSPIIPQTDPQETQYF.

This chain links TRBV18 with TRBJ1-5; 7 positions match TRBD1. The germline CDR1 and CDR2 sequences are KGHSH and LQKENI. The CDR3 loop spans 14 amino acids. V lost 3 bases to trimming and J lost 6 bases; unmatched junction nucleotides: 5. The CDR3 region has the DNA TGTGCCAGCTCACCGACAGGGTTTTTTCAGCCCCAGCATTTT. Its protein is CASSPTGFFQPQHF.

The J gene is TRBJ1-1, the V gene TRBV11-2; the D is unclear. CDR1 and CDR2 from the germline V gene are SGHAT and FQNNGV. Trimming took 1 base from V and 3 from J, leaving 6 bases between them. The CDR3 consists of 13 residues. The CDR3 sequence is CASSLGGDTEAFF. CDR3 bases: TGTGCCAGCAGCTTAGGCGGGGACACTGAAGCTTTCTTT.

Concerning this clone: The conserved closing phenylalanine or tryptophan is absent in this CDR3, likely reflecting a read error. The rearrangement links TRBV27 to TRBJ1-5, with D uncertain. This CDR3 comprises 13 residues. Germline V gene lookup returns CDR1 MNHEY and CDR2 SMNVEV (reference sequence). V was trimmed by 6 bases and J by 3 bases, leaving 9 bases between them. The DNA for the CDR3 is TGTGCCAGCAGGACAAACCTCAATCAGCCCCAGCATTCT. Amino acids: CASRTNLNQPQHS.

The chain joins TRBV14 to TRBJ1-1; weak D call: TRBD1 (6 bases). The V end was cut by 4 bases, the J end by 10 bases, with 16 bases between. From germline, CDR1 is SGHDN and CDR2 FVKESK. This CDR3 contains 13 residues. CDR3 sequence: CASSPRDTHRAFF. As DNA, the CDR3 is TGTGCCAGCAGCCCCCGGGACACCCATCGAGCTTTCTTT.

The V gene is TRBV29-1, the J gene TRBJ2-5; 8 bases are a match to TRBD1. CDR1 is SQVTM, CDR2 ANQGSEA, per germline. The length of the CDR3 is 13 residues. V lost 6 bases to trimming and J lost 2 bases; unmatched junction nucleotides: 5. The CDR3 sequence is CSVGQGIQETQYF. Written as DNA, the CDR3 is TGCAGCGTAGGACAGGGAATACAAGAGACCCAGTACTTC.

The V gene is TRBV6-1, the J gene TRBJ1-4, with D possibly being TRBD1 (5 bases). The CDR3 totals 15 residues. Germline V gene data show CDR1 as MNHNS and CDR2 as SASEGT. V lost 6 bases, J lost 3 bases, and 14 bases lay in between. The CDR3 DNA reads TGTGCCAGCAGGGTCGGCAGGGTAGCTAATGAAAAACTGTTTTTT. It is translated as CASRVGRVANEKLFF.

About this clone itself: Distinct nucleotide sequences in the sample also encode this CDR3. The chain joins TRBV28 to TRBJ2-5, with TRBD2 as a possible D gene (5 bases). Germline values: CDR1 MDHEN, CDR2 SYDVKM. There are 11 residues in the CDR3. The CDR3 protein is CACGYQETQYF. The CDR3 bases are TGTGCTTGCGGGTACCAAGAGACCCAGTACTTC.

V and J are TRBV19 and TRBJ1-2; the match to TRBD1 covers 7 bases. This CDR3 contains 13 residues. In germline, CDR1 is LNHDA, CDR2 SQIVND (reference sequence). With V trimmed by 1 base and J by 7 bases, 3 bases remained unmatched. CDR3 in amino acids: CASSIGGGVGYTF. The DNA of the CDR3 is TGTGCCAGTAGTATAGGAGGGGGCGTTGGCTACACCTTC. Drawing the rest from reference TRBV19 and TRBJ1-2, the complete variable domain is DGGITQSPKYLFRKEGQNVTLSCEQNLNHDAMYWYRQDPGQGLRLIYYSQIVNDFQKGDIAEGYSVSREKKESFPLTVTSAQKNPTAFYLCASSIGGGVGYTFGSGTRLTVV.

The gene calls are TRBV7-6 and TRBJ1-5; 10 bases are a match to TRBD1. The CDR3 spans 15 residues. From germline, CDR1 is SGHVS and CDR2 FNYEAQ. Germline trimming cut 5 bases from V and 6 bases from J; bases unmatched to any gene: 7. The CDR3 sequence: CASSPGQGVIQPQHF. The CDR3 DNA reads TGTGCCAGCAGCCCCGGACAGGGGGTTATTCAGCCCCAGCATTTT.

This chain uses TRBV4-3 with TRBJ1-6; D unresolved. V dropped 0 bases and J dropped 7 bases, with 19 bases sitting between them. Germline V gives CDR1 LGHNA, CDR2 YSLEER. The CDR3 runs 18 residues. The CDR3 sequence is CASSQDPPHVQYNSPLHF. CDR3 bases: TGCGCCAGCAGCCAAGACCCCCCCCATGTACAGTACAATTCACCCCTCCACTTT.

The V call is TRBV29-1, the J call TRBJ2-1; TRBD1 is a possible D gene (5 bases). Trimming took off 0 bases at V and 0 bases at J, with 12 bases between the two ends. Germline loops: CDR1 SQVTM, CDR2 ANQGSEA. The CDR3 totals 16 residues. CDR3: CSVEDPHRSSYNEQFF. DNA of the CDR3: TGCAGCGTTGAAGATCCCCACAGGAGCTCCTACAATGAGCAGTTCTTC.

The gene calls are TRBV2 and TRBJ1-2; TRBD1 is a possible D gene (5 bases). CDR3 length: 14 residues. Germline V gene sequence: CDR1 SNHLY, CDR2 FYNNEI. V lost 3 bases to trimming and J lost 6 bases, with 14 bases between them. The CDR3: CASSDPGVGDGYTF. CDR3 DNA sequence: TGTGCCAGCAGTGATCCGGGGGTGGGGGATGGCTACACCTTC.

This chain joins TRBV7-2 and TRBJ1-3, with D possibly matching TRBD1 (6 bases). Germline lookup yields CDR1 SGHTA and CDR2 FQGNSA. The V end lost 5 bases, the J end lost 0 bases, and 11 bases lay between the germline ends. The CDR3 is 15 amino acids. CDR3 amino acids: CASSIYRASGNTIYF. DNA for the CDR3: TGTGCCAGCAGCATATACAGGGCCTCTGGAAACACCATATATTTT.

This clone appeared once. The genes are TRBV2 and TRBJ1-2; 7 bases match TRBD1. Germline trimming cut 5 bases from V and 8 bases from J; bases unmatched to any gene: 14. This CDR3 comprises 15 residues. Germline V gives CDR1 SNHLY, CDR2 FYNNEI. The CDR3 region has the DNA TGTGCCAGCAGTCCACGGACAGGTTCCGCGGGAGGCTACACCTTC. Its translation is CASSPRTGSAGGYTF. Supplemented by reference TRBV2 and TRBJ1-2, the full variable domain reads EPEVTQTPSHQVTQMGQEVILRCVPISNHLYFYWYRQILGQKVEFLVSFYNNEISEKSEIFDDQFSVERPDGSNFTLKIRSTKLEDSAMYFCASSPRTGSAGGYTFGSGTRLTVV.